This passage covers 21 T cell receptor beta chains from one sample sequenced in a study of cytomegalovirus exposure and HLA in healthy donors. The PCR ran on 60 Vbeta and 13 Jbeta primers. Clones were sequenced by immunoSEQ multiplex PCR, and TCRdb holds only the in-frame ones, with some missing. This sample carries over 20,000 clones, about two thirds of them seen once, and the ten largest clones take roughly 4.4%. The sample taken for sequencing was PBMCs. The receptors were sampled from a woman aged 50 to 60 in good health and CMV-seronegative.

CDR3: CASSQVSSGEETQYF. The CDR3 nucleotides are TGCGCCAGCAGCCAAGTTTCTAGCGGGGAAGAGACCCAGTACTTC. The rearrangement joins TRBV4-1 to TRBJ2-5, with 9 bases identical to TRBD2. CDR1 and CDR2 (germline): MGHRA, YSYEKL. The CDR3 runs 15 residues. V lost 1 base to trimming and J lost 3 bases; unmatched junction nucleotides: 3.

This chain links TRBV7-9 with TRBJ2-7; possible D gene TRBD1, 6 bases. The CDR3 runs to 15 residues. Trimming removed 5 bases from V and 4 bases from J, with 18 bases in between. Germline CDR1 and CDR2: SEHNR and FQNEAQ (reference sequence). The DNA for the CDR3 is TGTGCCAGCAGCGGGGACACCACACCAAATTACGAGCAGTACTTC. It encodes CASSGDTTPNYEQYF.

The genes are TRBV6-5 and TRBJ2-7; D is possibly TRBD1 (6 bases). Germline V CDR1 and CDR2: MNHEY, SVGAGI. This CDR3 comprises 13 residues. Deletions cut 5 bases from V and 4 bases from J, with 12 bases between. The CDR3 here is CASSNSRGYEQYF. DNA of the CDR3: TGTGCCAGCAGTAACAGCAGGGGTTACGAGCAGTACTTC.

This sequence joins TRBV7-9 and TRBJ2-7, with TRBD2 matching 13 bases. The CDR3 extends over 15 amino acids. Germline trimming cut 4 bases from V and 2 bases from J; bases unmatched to any gene: 2. Germline V gives CDR1 SEHNR, CDR2 FQNEAQ (reference sequence). This CDR3 is CASSSGLAGPYEQYF. Written as DNA, the CDR3 is TGTGCCAGCAGCTCGGGACTAGCGGGACCCTACGAGCAGTACTTC.

V gene TRBV29-1 combines with J gene TRBJ2-7, with D perhaps TRBD1 (6 bases). This CDR3 has 12 amino acids. The V end lost 7 bases, the J end lost 4 bases, and 14 bases lay between the germline ends. The germline CDR1 and CDR2 sequences are SQVTM and ANQGSEA. In nucleotides, the CDR3 is TGCAGCGCCATCAGGGGAGATTACGAGCAGTACTTC. Translated: CSAIRGDYEQYF.

V gene TRBV2 combines with J gene TRBJ2-7, with 8 bases fitting TRBD1. The ends lost 8 bases at V and 2 bases at J; junction bases unmatched: 5. This CDR3 has 13 residues. Looked up from germline, CDR1 is SNHLY and CDR2 is FYNNEI. CDR3 region: CASGDRGTYEQYF. The CDR3 DNA is TGTGCCAGCGGCGACAGGGGCACCTACGAGCAGTACTTC.

V and J are TRBV7-9 and TRBJ1-3; weak D call: TRBD1 (5 bases). Deletions cut 6 bases from V and 4 bases from J, with 13 bases between. Germline V gene lookup returns CDR1 SEHNR and CDR2 FQNEAQ (reference sequence). The CDR3 length is 14 residues. The DNA of the CDR3 is TGTGCCAGCAGACTCCCAGGGTCAGGAAACACCATATATTTT. This sequence encodes CASRLPGSGNTIYF.

This sequence joins TRBV9 and TRBJ1-1; 7 nucleotides agree with TRBD1. Germline V gene data show CDR1 as SGDLS and CDR2 as YYNGEE. V shed 0 bases, J shed 7 bases, and the junction held 6 bases outside the gene matches. The CDR3 extends over 14 amino acids. This CDR3 is CASSVATGTGEAFF. The CDR3 DNA reads as TGTGCCAGCAGCGTAGCGACAGGGACCGGTGAAGCTTTCTTT.

This clone was counted a few times. The chain carries TRBV6-5 and TRBJ1-1; D is undetermined. The V and J ends lost 6 bases and 11 bases respectively, with 13 bases between them. The CDR3 contains 11 residues. Germline V gives CDR1 MNHEY, CDR2 SVGAGI. Written as DNA, the CDR3 is TGTGCCAGCAGACTTGGGGAGGAGGCTTTCTTT. This gives the protein CASRLGEEAFF.

CDR3 nucleotides: TGTGCCAGCAGTGTAGGTAGCGGGGGACGGGAGACCCAGTACTTC. Amino acids: CASSVGSGGRETQYF. V is TRBV2 and J is TRBJ2-5; 9 bases align to TRBD2. This CDR3 comprises 15 residues. J was trimmed by 5 bases and V by 4 bases; bases with no gene match: 8. The germline CDR1 and CDR2 sequences are SNHLY and FYNNEI.

The CDR3 region is CASKQGETYNEQFF. The CDR3 coding sequence is TGTGCCAGCAAACAGGGCGAGACCTACAATGAGCAGTTCTTC. This chain connects TRBV2 to TRBJ2-1; D may be TRBD1 (6 bases). Trimming removed 7 bases from V and 2 bases from J, with 12 bases in between. CDR1 SNHLY and CDR2 FYNNEI come from the germline V gene. The CDR3 is made up of 14 amino acids.

This chain joins TRBV28 and TRBJ1-2; TRBD1 matches at 9 bases. CDR1 MDHEN and CDR2 SYDVKM come from the germline V gene. The CDR3 has 14 amino acids. J lost 5 bases, V lost 4 bases, and 5 bases had no gene match. The CDR3 DNA follows: TGTGCCAGCAGTTCCGGGACAGGGCGGTATGGCTACACCTTC. This gives the protein CASSSGTGRYGYTF.

The chain uses TRBV6-5 and TRBJ2-7, with 7 bases that match TRBD2. Trimming at V came to 5 bases and at J to 3 bases, leaving 10 bases not matched to a gene. CDR1 MNHEY and CDR2 SVGAGI come from the germline V gene. The length of the CDR3 is 15 residues. The CDR3 reads CASSPLGGAVYEQYF. Written as DNA, the CDR3 is TGTGCCAGCAGTCCGCTGGGAGGGGCGGTCTACGAGCAGTACTTC.

This clone has a single count. This chain connects TRBV29-1 to TRBJ1-3; D not resolved. The CDR3 has 13 amino acids. V lost 7 bases and J lost 0, with 10 bases in between. CDR1 is SQVTM and CDR2 is ANQGSEA in the germline V gene. This CDR3 reads CSAELHSGNTIYF. The DNA for the CDR3 is TGCAGCGCCGAGCTTCACTCTGGAAACACCATATATTTT.

This chain connects TRBV5-6 to TRBJ1-2; possible D gene TRBD1, 6 bases. The germline V gene has CDR1 SGHDT and CDR2 YYEEEE. V was clipped by 4 bases and J by 2 bases, with 9 bases between them. This CDR3 contains 13 residues. The CDR3 DNA reads as TGTGCCAGCAGCCTACAGGGAAACTATGGCTACACCTTC. Translation gives CASSLQGNYGYTF.

The table lists this clone with a few counts. This chain uses TRBV6-4 with TRBJ2-2, with a weak D call TRBD2 (5 bases). CDR1 MRHNA and CDR2 SNTAGT come from the germline V gene. This CDR3 has 16 amino acids. The V gene lost 5 bases and the J gene lost 5 bases, with 18 bases spanning the gap. The CDR3 region has the DNA TGTGCCAGCAGTCAAGACGCGGGCGGCAGAACCGGGGAGCTGTTTTTT. Protein: CASSQDAGGRTGELFF.

This clone has just a few counts. This sequence joins TRBV5-1 and TRBJ2-1, with D unclear. Trimming pared 0 bases from V and 5 bases from J, leaving 9 bases between. The length of the CDR3 is 14 residues. Germline V gene lookup returns CDR1 SGHRS and CDR2 YFSETQ. The CDR3 spells CASSLEPSNNEQFF. The CDR3 nucleotides are TGCGCCAGCAGCTTGGAACCTAGTAACAATGAGCAGTTCTTC.

CDR3 sequence: CSVRTDRDTIYF. In DNA, the CDR3 is TGCAGCGTTCGGACAGACCGGGACACCATATATTTT. The chain joins TRBV29-1 to TRBJ1-3; D is possibly TRBD1 (6 bases). This CDR3 has 12 amino acids. CDR1 is SQVTM and CDR2 is ANQGSEA in the germline V gene. V was shortened by 5 bases and J by 8 bases, with 13 bases between the two germline ends.

This CDR3 reads CASSEVRAVGQPQHF. In DNA form, the CDR3 reads TGTGCCAGCAGTGAAGTCAGGGCGGTCGGTCAGCCCCAGCATTTT. The chain links TRBV6-1 to TRBJ1-5, with a weak D call TRBD1 (5 bases). V was shortened by 1 base and J by 6 bases, with 13 bases between the two germline ends. CDR3 size: 15 residues. The V gene's germline CDR1 is MNHNS and CDR2 SASEGT.

V is TRBV6-5 and J is TRBJ2-1, with D tentatively TRBD2 (7 bases). Germline CDR1 and CDR2: MNHEY and SVGAGI. Trimming cost V 6 bases and J 9 bases, with 15 bases left between them. CDR3 length equals 13 residues. The CDR3 protein is CASRKGGMGEQFF. The DNA for the CDR3 is TGTGCCAGCAGGAAGGGGGGGATGGGTGAGCAGTTCTTC.

This chain joins TRBV5-4 and TRBJ1-2; D is possibly TRBD1 (5 bases). CDR1 SGHNT and CDR2 YYREEE come from the germline V gene (reference sequence). The germline V and J ends were trimmed by 1 base and 7 bases, with 11 bases remaining between them. CDR3 length equals 13 residues. This CDR3 is CASSLRQGPGYTF. CDR3 sequence (DNA): TGTGCCAGCAGCTTGCGCCAGGGTCCTGGCTACACCTTC.